This T cell receptor beta chain was captured in a study of tumor-infiltrating lymphocytes in oesophageal squamous cell carcinoma. TCRdb reprocessed the PCR reads via MiXCR and lists one record per CDR3 protein. The table includes 23,000 or so distinct CDR3 sequences, around a third detected once. The CDR3 is made up of 15 amino acids. Germline V gene data show CDR1 as KGHSH and CDR2 as LQKENI. This sequence was found in a female donor with esophageal squamous cell carcinoma. V is TRBV18 and J is TRBJ2-5; D remains unclear. The DNA end favors TRBJ2-2, so the J call may be wrong. Sequenced sample: esophageal tumor tissue. In DNA, the CDR3 is TGTGCCAGCTCACCATCGAAGGTCAACACCGGGGAGCTGTTTTTT. It encodes CASSPSKVNTGELFF.